Included here is one T cell receptor (beta chain) sequence, with context. The sample comes from a study of OX40 agonist ivuxolimab in advanced cancers. V lost 5 bases and J lost 9, with 14 bases in between. Germline lookup yields CDR1 LGHNT and CDR2 FRNRAP. This CDR3 is built from 13 residues. TCRdb keeps only in-frame clones here, not all; method: immunoSEQ multiplex PCR. The sample holds roughly 100,000 clones, about 92% seen once. The rearrangement links TRBV12-5 to TRBJ2-4, with D tentatively TRBD1 or TRBD2 (6 bases each). Source: CD4+ or CD8+ T cells sorted from blood, taken in a trial of the OX40 agonist ivuxolimab. The TCR originated in an adult with an advanced solid tumor such as melanoma, head and neck, liver or kidney cancer. The CDR3: CASGAVEGGIQYF. Written as DNA, the CDR3 is TGTGCTAGTGGTGCAGTCGAGGGGGGCATTCAGTACTTC.